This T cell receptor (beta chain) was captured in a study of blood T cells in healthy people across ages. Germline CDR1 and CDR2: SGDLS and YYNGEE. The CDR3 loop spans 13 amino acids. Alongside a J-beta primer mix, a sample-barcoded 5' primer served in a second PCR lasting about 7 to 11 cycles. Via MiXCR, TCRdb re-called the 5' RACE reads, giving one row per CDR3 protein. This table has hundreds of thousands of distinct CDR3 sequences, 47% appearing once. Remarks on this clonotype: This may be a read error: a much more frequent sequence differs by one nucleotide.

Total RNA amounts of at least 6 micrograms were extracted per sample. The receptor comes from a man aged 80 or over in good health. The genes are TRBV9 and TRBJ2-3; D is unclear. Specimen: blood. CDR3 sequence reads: CAGSVGIADTQYF. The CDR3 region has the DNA TGTGCCGGCAGCGTAGGGATTGCGGATACGCAGTATTTT.